Shown below are 11 T cell receptor beta chains from a single sample sequenced in a study of OX40 agonist ivuxolimab in advanced cancers. Library generation was performed with the immunoSEQ multiplex PCR assay. What TCRdb holds here is the immuneACCESS table cut down to in-frame rearrangements. Part of the clones is not present; checked against another copy, under half of the missing clones reflect an unresolved V gene, and the others are unexplained. This sample gives 67,000 or so clones in total; around nine tenths of them show up just once. More than 0.85% of the sample rests with the top ten. The sequenced sample was CD4+ or CD8+ T cells sorted from blood, obtained in a trial of the OX40 agonist ivuxolimab. These receptors all stem from an adult with an advanced solid tumor such as melanoma, head and neck, liver or kidney cancer.

The chain employs TRBV30 and TRBJ2-7; 7 bases fit TRBD2. The V gene's germline CDR1 is GTSNPN and CDR2 SVGIG (reference sequence). Trimming took 5 bases from V and 6 from J; bases not matched to a gene: 13. This CDR3 is 14 amino acids long. The CDR3 reads CAWGSGSARTEQYF. CDR3 nucleotides: TGTGCCTGGGGTAGCGGGTCGGCCCGTACCGAGCAGTACTTC.

This chain uses TRBV7-2 with TRBJ1-6; a weak D match, TRBD1 (5 bases). Deletions cut 5 bases from V and 8 bases from J, with 16 bases between. There are 15 residues in the CDR3. The germline CDR1 and CDR2 sequences are SGHTA and FQGNSA. The CDR3 DNA follows: TGTGCCAGCAGCGGCCGGGACCTGAGGGATTCACCCCTCCACTTT. Translation: CASSGRDLRDSPLHF.

The chain recombines TRBV30 with TRBJ2-4, with D tentatively TRBD1 (5 bases). Germline CDR1 reads GTSNPN; CDR2 reads SVGIG (reference sequence). The CDR3 is made up of 16 amino acids. V lost 2 bases, J lost 0 bases, and 14 bases lay in between. The CDR3 here is CAWSQTGLLAKNIQYF. The DNA for the CDR3 is TGTGCCTGGAGTCAAACAGGCCTACTAGCCAAAAACATTCAGTACTTC. Variable domain in full (rest from reference TRBV30 and TRBJ2-4): SQTIHQWPATLVQPVGSPLSLECTVEGTSNPNLYWYRQAAGRGLQLLFYSVGIGQISSEVPQNLSASRPQDRQFILSSKKLLLSDSGFYLCAWSQTGLLAKNIQYFGAGTRLSVL.

This sequence joins TRBV30 and TRBJ2-3; D possibly uses TRBD1 or TRBD2 (6 bases each). V lost 5 bases and J lost 0, with 12 bases in between. CDR3 size: 14 residues. Germline V gene sequence: CDR1 GTSNPN, CDR2 SVGIG (reference sequence). CDR3 sequence: CAWARGLSTDTQYF. The CDR3 bases are TGTGCCTGGGCCCGGGGGCTCAGCACAGATACGCAGTATTTT.

The chain carries TRBV21-1 and TRBJ2-7; the table names TRBD1, a call not compared with the DNA. TRBV21-1 is marked as a pseudogene. The CDR3 is 15 residues long. The CDR3 DNA reads TGTGCCACCCTAGGGACAGCCCAAGTCACCTACGAGCAGTACTTC. It specifies CATLGTAQVTYEQYF.

The chain joins TRBV6-1 to TRBJ1-6, with no clear D. Germline-derived CDR1 and CDR2 are MNHNS and SASEGT. V shed 1 base and J shed 4 bases, with 11 bases lying between them. The CDR3 has 16 residues. CDR3: CASSEGHTSYNSPLHF. The CDR3, as DNA: TGTGCCAGCAGTGAAGGCCATACCTCATATAATTCACCCCTCCACTTT.

The chain carries TRBV19 and TRBJ2-1, with a possible D match to TRBD2 (5 bases). Germline CDR1 LNHDA, CDR2 SQIVND (reference sequence). V lost 2 bases, J lost 3 bases, and 11 bases lay in between. The length of the CDR3 is 15 residues. The CDR3 spells CASSIYGVNYNEQFF. CDR3 DNA: TGTGCCAGTAGTATATACGGGGTCAACTACAATGAGCAGTTCTTC.

A single count supports this clone. This chain connects TRBV11-2 to TRBJ2-1; TRBD2 aligns across 9 bases. The J segment lost 7 bases and the V segment lost 5 bases, leaving 9 bases of the junction unmatched. From germline, CDR1 is SGHAT and CDR2 FQNNGV. The CDR3 loop spans 15 amino acids. Written as DNA, the CDR3 is TGTGCCAGCAGCCCAACCCTAGCGGGGCCAAATGAGCAGTTCTTC. Translating it yields CASSPTLAGPNEQFF.

This clone has just a few counts. The rearrangement links TRBV5-4 to TRBJ2-3; D is possibly TRBD2 (7 bases). The CDR3 has 15 amino acids. V lost 4 bases, J lost 4 bases, and 16 bases lay in between. Germline-derived CDR1 and CDR2 are SGHNT and YYREEE (reference sequence). The CDR3 sequence is CASSRGEGRADTQYF. For the CDR3, the DNA is TGTGCCAGCAGCAGGGGGGAGGGACGGGCAGATACGCAGTATTTT.

This clone appeared a single time. The chain recombines TRBV30 with TRBJ1-4; a weak D match, TRBD1 (6 bases). Deletions cut 5 bases from V and 2 bases from J, with 9 bases between. The length of the CDR3 is 13 residues. Germline loops: CDR1 GTSNPN, CDR2 SVGIG (reference sequence). The CDR3 loop is CAWSGETNEKLFF. CDR3 DNA: TGTGCCTGGTCAGGGGAGACTAATGAAAAACTGTTTTTT.

The V and J genes are TRBV5-1 and TRBJ1-2; possibly TRBD1 for D (6 bases). Germline CDR1 and CDR2: SGHRS and YFSETQ. The CDR3 has 14 amino acids. Trimming removed 0 bases from V and 10 bases from J, with 16 bases in between. This CDR3 reads CASSLELQGRVYTF. The CDR3 region has the DNA TGCGCCAGCAGCTTGGAGTTACAGGGAAGAGTCTACACCTTC. The full variable domain, completed using reference TRBV5-1 and TRBJ1-2, is KAGVTQTPRYLIKTRGQQVTLSCSPISGHRSVSWYQQTPGQGLQFLFEYFSETQRNKGNFPGRFSGRQFSNSRSEMNVSTLELGDSALYLCASSLELQGRVYTFGSGTRLTVV.